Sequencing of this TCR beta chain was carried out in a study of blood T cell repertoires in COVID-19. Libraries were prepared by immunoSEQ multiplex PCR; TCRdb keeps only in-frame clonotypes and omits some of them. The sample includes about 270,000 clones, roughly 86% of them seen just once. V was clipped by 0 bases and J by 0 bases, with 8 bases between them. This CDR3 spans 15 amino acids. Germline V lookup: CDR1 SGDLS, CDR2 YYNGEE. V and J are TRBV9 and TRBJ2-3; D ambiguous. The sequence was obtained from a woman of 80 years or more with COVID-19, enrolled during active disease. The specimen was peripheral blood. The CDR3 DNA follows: TGTGCCAGCAGCGTAGCCTTTACTAGCACAGATACGCAGTATTTT. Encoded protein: CASSVAFTSTDTQYF.